The 22 T cell receptor beta chains listed next were all sequenced from one sample in a study of regulatory T cells in long-lasting Graves disease. Sequencing libraries for TCR beta were prepared with iRepertoire HTBI primers and Arm-PCR of CDR3 regions. TCRdb ran MiXCR on the multiplex PCR reads and lists one entry per CDR3 protein. The sample yields some 410,000 distinct CDR3 sequences, roughly 15% seen once. Time point of the sample: newly diagnosed GD, antithyroid drugs for less than 3 months. The TCR library used RNA extracted from PBMCs. This sample also appeared in a second study, on T cells in Graves' hyperthyroidism and ophthalmopathy.

Sequencing used peripheral blood mononuclear cells (PBMCs), obtained at new diagnosis, from a patient treated with antithyroid drugs. Receptors originate from a woman in her twenties or thirties with Graves disease.

The rearrangement uses TRBV28 and TRBJ1-1, with D hard to call. V was clipped by 6 bases and J by 7 bases, with 12 bases between them. The CDR3 consists of 12 residues. The germline V gene has CDR1 MDHEN and CDR2 SYDVKM. CDR3 DNA: TGTGCCAGCAGCCGCAGGTACTTTGAAGCTTTCTTT. Its protein is CASSRRYFEAFF.

V usage is TRBV27 and J usage is TRBJ2-6, with D perhaps matching TRBD1 or TRBD2 (5 bases each). Per the germline V gene, CDR1 is MNHEY and CDR2 is SMNVEV (reference sequence). V was shortened by 6 bases and J by 0 bases, with 12 bases between the two germline ends. The CDR3 runs to 16 residues. In DNA form, the CDR3 reads TGTGCCAGCAGCTGGGGGTCTCACTCTGGGGCCAACGTCCTGACTTTC. It is translated as CASSWGSHSGANVLTF.

This clonotype has ten or more counts. V and J are TRBV15 and TRBJ2-7; tentatively, D is TRBD1 (5 bases). V gave up 6 bases and J gave up 0 bases, with 6 bases separating them. This CDR3 has 12 amino acids. Germline V gives CDR1 LNHNV, CDR2 YYDKDF (reference sequence). The DNA for the CDR3 is TGTGCCACCAGAGGGGACTCCTACGAGCAGTACTTC. Amino acid sequence: CATRGDSYEQYF. Using reference TRBV15 and TRBJ2-7 for the parts outside the CDR3, the full variable domain is DAMVIQNPRYQVTQFGKPVTLSCSQTLNHNVMYWYQQKSSQAPKLLFHYYDKDFNNEADTPDNFQSRRPNTSFCFLDIRSPGLGDTAMYLCATRGDSYEQYFGPGTRLTVT.

CDR3 DNA: TGTGCCAGCAGAATCGAGATCCCATCCTACGAGCAGTACTTC. Encoded protein: CASRIEIPSYEQYF. The chain combines TRBV2 with TRBJ2-7; D is undetermined. Per the germline V gene, CDR1 is SNHLY and CDR2 is FYNNEI. The V end was cut by 6 bases, the J end by 1 base, with 13 bases between. The CDR3 loop spans 14 amino acids.

Many counts were recorded for this clonotype. This chain links TRBV20-1 with TRBJ1-1, with D maybe TRBD1 (6 bases). This CDR3 has 15 amino acids. Deletions cut 3 bases from V and 1 base from J, with 15 bases between. Germline loops: CDR1 DFQATT, CDR2 SNEGSKA (reference sequence). The CDR3 loop reads CSASGIPGANTEAFF. The CDR3 region has the DNA TGCAGTGCTAGCGGAATACCAGGGGCGAACACTGAAGCTTTCTTT.

At least ten counts were recorded for this clonotype. This sequence joins TRBV3-1 and TRBJ2-7; TRBD2 matches 8 bases. Germline lookup yields CDR1 LGHDT and CDR2 YNNKEL (reference sequence). After removal of 6 bases from V and 2 bases from J, the junction contained 9 bases not matched to a gene. CDR3 length: 15 residues. CDR3 sequence (DNA): TGTGCCAGCAGACTGGGGCGGGAGGCTACCTACGAGCAGTACTTC. Amino acid sequence: CASRLGREATYEQYF.

The chain uses TRBV4-3 and TRBJ2-7; D unresolved. Trimming took off 0 bases at V and 3 bases at J, with 9 bases between the two ends. Germline V gives CDR1 LGHNA, CDR2 YSLEER. This CDR3 is 14 amino acids long. This chain's CDR3 is CASSQDGPFYEQYF. CDR3 coding DNA: TGCGCCAGCAGCCAAGATGGACCCTTCTACGAGCAGTACTTC.

This clonotype turned up a few times. The rearrangement joins TRBV7-3 to TRBJ2-2; 10 nucleotides line up with TRBD1. V was clipped by 5 bases and J by 2 bases; unmatched bases: 8. The CDR3 has 17 residues. CDR1 SGHTA and CDR2 FQGTGA come from the germline V gene. CDR3 nucleotides: TGTGCCAGCAGCCAGAAGGGGACAGGGGTCAACACCGGGGAGCTGTTTTTT. Residues: CASSQKGTGVNTGELFF.

Note on this clonotype: This is likely an artifact of a read error, given a far larger clone one base away. This CDR3 is CASSWLNRAHQQDTQYF. The CDR3, as DNA: TGTGCCAGCAGCTGGTTGAACAGGGCACACCAGCAAGATACGCAGTATTTT. The chain recombines TRBV27 with TRBJ2-1; D possibly corresponds to TRBD1 (6 bases). With the DNA end fitting TRBJ2-3 better, the J assignment may be wrong. Germline V gene data show CDR1 as MNHEY and CDR2 as SMNVEV (reference sequence). The CDR3 has 17 residues.

Remarks on this clonotype: This could be a read error, since a much larger clone is one nucleotide away. The V and J genes are TRBV18 and TRBJ1-5; D is ambiguous. Germline V gives CDR1 KGHSH, CDR2 LQKENI. The CDR3 covers 17 residues. The CDR3 here is CASSPVAPSYSNQPRHF. The CDR3 nucleotides are TGTGCCAGCTCACCCGTGGCCCCTTCGTACAGCAATCAGCCCCGGCATTTT.

This clonotype was observed many times. V and J are TRBV27 and TRBJ2-7; 9 bases agree with TRBD2. V lost 5 bases to trimming and J lost 4 bases; unmatched junction nucleotides: 9. This CDR3 is 15 amino acids long. The germline V gene has CDR1 MNHEY and CDR2 SMNVEV (reference sequence). The CDR3 DNA sequence: TGTGCCAGCAGTGATGCGGGGGGGCGGAATTACGAGCAGTACTTC. Its protein is CASSDAGGRNYEQYF.

This clonotype was recorded many times. The V and J genes are TRBV7-2 and TRBJ2-1, with D perhaps matching TRBD2 (6 bases). The CDR3 runs 14 residues. V lost 1 base and J lost 5, with 9 bases in between. Germline lookup yields CDR1 SGHTA and CDR2 FQGNSA. The CDR3 bases are TGTGCCAGCAGCTTAGTGGGAGGAAACAATGAGCAGTTCTTC. It is translated as CASSLVGGNNEQFF.

As regards this clonotype: A much larger clone lies a single base off, so this may be a read error. The chain links TRBV20-1 to TRBJ1-5; the match to TRBD1 covers 10 bases. The germline V gene encodes CDR1 DFQATT and CDR2 SNEGSKA (reference sequence). The CDR3 is 13 residues long. The DNA for the CDR3 is TGCAGTGCGGGACAGGGGCTGGGAAGGCCCCCGCATTTT. Amino acid sequence: CSAGQGLGRPPHF.

This clonotype has more than one count but fewer than ten. J is TRBJ2-7 and V is TRBV30; 8 bases line up with TRBD1. Germline V CDR1 and CDR2: GTSNPN, SVGIG (reference sequence). The CDR3 sequence is 14 residues long. V shed 4 bases and J 0 bases; nucleotides not matched to a gene: 5. CDR3 in DNA: TGTGCCTGGAAGGGACAGGAGAGCTCCTACGAGCAGTACTTC. This encodes CAWKGQESSYEQYF.

The chain is built from TRBV5-1 and TRBJ2-5; possibly TRBD2 for D (5 bases). Trimming removed 5 bases at V and 7 bases at J, with 12 bases between. CDR1 is SGHRS, CDR2 YFSETQ, per germline. The CDR3 has 12 amino acids. The CDR3 nucleotides are TGCGCCAGCAGTCCCTGGGCGGGGACCCAGTACTTC. Protein: CASSPWAGTQYF. Full variable domain (rest looked up from reference TRBV5-1 and TRBJ2-5): KAGVTQTPRYLIKTRGQQVTLSCSPISGHRSVSWYQQTPGQGLQFLFEYFSETQRNKGNFPGRFSGRQFSNSRSEMNVSTLELGDSALYLCASSPWAGTQYFGPGTRLLVL.

The chain employs TRBV7-9 and TRBJ1-1, with a tentative D call TRBD1 (5 bases). Trimming shortened V by 1 base and J by 4 bases, and 19 bases separated the two germline ends. Germline CDR1 and CDR2: SEHNR and FQNEAQ (reference sequence). The CDR3 spans 17 residues. CDR3 bases: TGTGCCAGCAGCTTAGGGGGGTTTGAGGGGACCGGCACTGAAGCTTTCTTT. It is translated as CASSLGGFEGTGTEAFF.

This clonotype was recorded at least ten times. The V call is TRBV6-2 or TRBV6-3, the J call TRBJ2-1, with 8 bases identical to TRBD2. Germline lookup yields CDR1 MNHEY and CDR2 SVGEGT. The CDR3 is 16 amino acids. Trimming at V came to 0 bases and at J to 4 bases, leaving 5 bases not matched to a gene. CDR3 protein: CASSYSKTSGYNEQFF. The CDR3 DNA follows: TGTGCCAGCAGTTACTCGAAAACTAGCGGTTACAATGAGCAGTTCTTC.

The J gene is TRBJ2-2, the V gene TRBV7-8; possibly TRBD1 for D (5 bases). This CDR3 has 14 amino acids. V lost 5 bases and J 7 bases, leaving 14 bases between the germline ends. CDR1 and CDR2 (germline): SGHVS, FQNEAQ. The CDR3 protein is CASSSTQVGGELFF. The CDR3 DNA is TGTGCCAGCAGCAGTACACAGGTCGGCGGGGAGCTGTTTTTT.

Concerning this clonotype itself: Just one base apart from a much larger clone, this may be a read error. The chain employs TRBV30 and TRBJ2-7, with 8 bases fitting TRBD2. From germline, CDR1 is GTSNPN and CDR2 SVGIG (reference sequence). The CDR3 covers 15 residues. V lost 3 bases and J lost 11; bases outside the gene matches: 18. In DNA form, the CDR3 reads TGTGCCTGGAGACCCCGGGGCGGGGAACGCGGGGGGAAGTACTTC. Amino acids: CAWRPRGGERGGKYF.

The sample holds many counts of this clonotype. The rearrangement joins TRBV5-1 to TRBJ2-7; 9 bases align to TRBD1. V was clipped by 4 bases and J by 5 bases; unmatched bases: 7. The CDR3 is made up of 14 amino acids. From germline, CDR1 is SGHRS and CDR2 YFSETQ. The CDR3 protein is CASSPTGGSNEQYF. The CDR3 DNA sequence: TGCGCCAGCAGCCCGACAGGGGGTTCGAACGAGCAGTACTTC.

This chain links TRBV7-2 with TRBJ1-1; 7 bases are shared with TRBD1. The CDR3 runs to 17 residues. V lost 4 bases to trimming and J lost 4 bases; unmatched junction nucleotides: 15. The germline V gene encodes CDR1 SGHTA and CDR2 FQGNSA. The CDR3 here is CASSSGGVFRDSTEAFF. In DNA, the CDR3 is TGTGCCAGCAGCTCGGGGGGGGTTTTTAGGGACAGCACTGAAGCTTTCTTT. Drawing the rest from reference TRBV7-2 and TRBJ1-1, the complete variable domain is GAGVSQSPSNKVTEKGKDVELRCDPISGHTALYWYRQSLGQGLEFLIYFQGNSAPDKSGLPSDRFSAERTGGSVSTLTIQRTQQEDSAVYLCASSSGGVFRDSTEAFFGQGTRLTVV.

This clonotype was counted between two and nine times. The rearrangement uses TRBV20-1 and TRBJ2-1; 10 bases are a match to TRBD1. This CDR3 region has 16 residues. CDR1 and CDR2 from the germline V gene are DFQATT and SNEGSKA (reference sequence). After removal of 1 base from V and 8 bases from J, the junction contained 11 bases not matched to a gene. CDR3 in DNA: TGCAGTGCTAGAGCCACTGAGGACAGGGGGACTGATGAGCAGTTCTTC. This sequence encodes CSARATEDRGTDEQFF.